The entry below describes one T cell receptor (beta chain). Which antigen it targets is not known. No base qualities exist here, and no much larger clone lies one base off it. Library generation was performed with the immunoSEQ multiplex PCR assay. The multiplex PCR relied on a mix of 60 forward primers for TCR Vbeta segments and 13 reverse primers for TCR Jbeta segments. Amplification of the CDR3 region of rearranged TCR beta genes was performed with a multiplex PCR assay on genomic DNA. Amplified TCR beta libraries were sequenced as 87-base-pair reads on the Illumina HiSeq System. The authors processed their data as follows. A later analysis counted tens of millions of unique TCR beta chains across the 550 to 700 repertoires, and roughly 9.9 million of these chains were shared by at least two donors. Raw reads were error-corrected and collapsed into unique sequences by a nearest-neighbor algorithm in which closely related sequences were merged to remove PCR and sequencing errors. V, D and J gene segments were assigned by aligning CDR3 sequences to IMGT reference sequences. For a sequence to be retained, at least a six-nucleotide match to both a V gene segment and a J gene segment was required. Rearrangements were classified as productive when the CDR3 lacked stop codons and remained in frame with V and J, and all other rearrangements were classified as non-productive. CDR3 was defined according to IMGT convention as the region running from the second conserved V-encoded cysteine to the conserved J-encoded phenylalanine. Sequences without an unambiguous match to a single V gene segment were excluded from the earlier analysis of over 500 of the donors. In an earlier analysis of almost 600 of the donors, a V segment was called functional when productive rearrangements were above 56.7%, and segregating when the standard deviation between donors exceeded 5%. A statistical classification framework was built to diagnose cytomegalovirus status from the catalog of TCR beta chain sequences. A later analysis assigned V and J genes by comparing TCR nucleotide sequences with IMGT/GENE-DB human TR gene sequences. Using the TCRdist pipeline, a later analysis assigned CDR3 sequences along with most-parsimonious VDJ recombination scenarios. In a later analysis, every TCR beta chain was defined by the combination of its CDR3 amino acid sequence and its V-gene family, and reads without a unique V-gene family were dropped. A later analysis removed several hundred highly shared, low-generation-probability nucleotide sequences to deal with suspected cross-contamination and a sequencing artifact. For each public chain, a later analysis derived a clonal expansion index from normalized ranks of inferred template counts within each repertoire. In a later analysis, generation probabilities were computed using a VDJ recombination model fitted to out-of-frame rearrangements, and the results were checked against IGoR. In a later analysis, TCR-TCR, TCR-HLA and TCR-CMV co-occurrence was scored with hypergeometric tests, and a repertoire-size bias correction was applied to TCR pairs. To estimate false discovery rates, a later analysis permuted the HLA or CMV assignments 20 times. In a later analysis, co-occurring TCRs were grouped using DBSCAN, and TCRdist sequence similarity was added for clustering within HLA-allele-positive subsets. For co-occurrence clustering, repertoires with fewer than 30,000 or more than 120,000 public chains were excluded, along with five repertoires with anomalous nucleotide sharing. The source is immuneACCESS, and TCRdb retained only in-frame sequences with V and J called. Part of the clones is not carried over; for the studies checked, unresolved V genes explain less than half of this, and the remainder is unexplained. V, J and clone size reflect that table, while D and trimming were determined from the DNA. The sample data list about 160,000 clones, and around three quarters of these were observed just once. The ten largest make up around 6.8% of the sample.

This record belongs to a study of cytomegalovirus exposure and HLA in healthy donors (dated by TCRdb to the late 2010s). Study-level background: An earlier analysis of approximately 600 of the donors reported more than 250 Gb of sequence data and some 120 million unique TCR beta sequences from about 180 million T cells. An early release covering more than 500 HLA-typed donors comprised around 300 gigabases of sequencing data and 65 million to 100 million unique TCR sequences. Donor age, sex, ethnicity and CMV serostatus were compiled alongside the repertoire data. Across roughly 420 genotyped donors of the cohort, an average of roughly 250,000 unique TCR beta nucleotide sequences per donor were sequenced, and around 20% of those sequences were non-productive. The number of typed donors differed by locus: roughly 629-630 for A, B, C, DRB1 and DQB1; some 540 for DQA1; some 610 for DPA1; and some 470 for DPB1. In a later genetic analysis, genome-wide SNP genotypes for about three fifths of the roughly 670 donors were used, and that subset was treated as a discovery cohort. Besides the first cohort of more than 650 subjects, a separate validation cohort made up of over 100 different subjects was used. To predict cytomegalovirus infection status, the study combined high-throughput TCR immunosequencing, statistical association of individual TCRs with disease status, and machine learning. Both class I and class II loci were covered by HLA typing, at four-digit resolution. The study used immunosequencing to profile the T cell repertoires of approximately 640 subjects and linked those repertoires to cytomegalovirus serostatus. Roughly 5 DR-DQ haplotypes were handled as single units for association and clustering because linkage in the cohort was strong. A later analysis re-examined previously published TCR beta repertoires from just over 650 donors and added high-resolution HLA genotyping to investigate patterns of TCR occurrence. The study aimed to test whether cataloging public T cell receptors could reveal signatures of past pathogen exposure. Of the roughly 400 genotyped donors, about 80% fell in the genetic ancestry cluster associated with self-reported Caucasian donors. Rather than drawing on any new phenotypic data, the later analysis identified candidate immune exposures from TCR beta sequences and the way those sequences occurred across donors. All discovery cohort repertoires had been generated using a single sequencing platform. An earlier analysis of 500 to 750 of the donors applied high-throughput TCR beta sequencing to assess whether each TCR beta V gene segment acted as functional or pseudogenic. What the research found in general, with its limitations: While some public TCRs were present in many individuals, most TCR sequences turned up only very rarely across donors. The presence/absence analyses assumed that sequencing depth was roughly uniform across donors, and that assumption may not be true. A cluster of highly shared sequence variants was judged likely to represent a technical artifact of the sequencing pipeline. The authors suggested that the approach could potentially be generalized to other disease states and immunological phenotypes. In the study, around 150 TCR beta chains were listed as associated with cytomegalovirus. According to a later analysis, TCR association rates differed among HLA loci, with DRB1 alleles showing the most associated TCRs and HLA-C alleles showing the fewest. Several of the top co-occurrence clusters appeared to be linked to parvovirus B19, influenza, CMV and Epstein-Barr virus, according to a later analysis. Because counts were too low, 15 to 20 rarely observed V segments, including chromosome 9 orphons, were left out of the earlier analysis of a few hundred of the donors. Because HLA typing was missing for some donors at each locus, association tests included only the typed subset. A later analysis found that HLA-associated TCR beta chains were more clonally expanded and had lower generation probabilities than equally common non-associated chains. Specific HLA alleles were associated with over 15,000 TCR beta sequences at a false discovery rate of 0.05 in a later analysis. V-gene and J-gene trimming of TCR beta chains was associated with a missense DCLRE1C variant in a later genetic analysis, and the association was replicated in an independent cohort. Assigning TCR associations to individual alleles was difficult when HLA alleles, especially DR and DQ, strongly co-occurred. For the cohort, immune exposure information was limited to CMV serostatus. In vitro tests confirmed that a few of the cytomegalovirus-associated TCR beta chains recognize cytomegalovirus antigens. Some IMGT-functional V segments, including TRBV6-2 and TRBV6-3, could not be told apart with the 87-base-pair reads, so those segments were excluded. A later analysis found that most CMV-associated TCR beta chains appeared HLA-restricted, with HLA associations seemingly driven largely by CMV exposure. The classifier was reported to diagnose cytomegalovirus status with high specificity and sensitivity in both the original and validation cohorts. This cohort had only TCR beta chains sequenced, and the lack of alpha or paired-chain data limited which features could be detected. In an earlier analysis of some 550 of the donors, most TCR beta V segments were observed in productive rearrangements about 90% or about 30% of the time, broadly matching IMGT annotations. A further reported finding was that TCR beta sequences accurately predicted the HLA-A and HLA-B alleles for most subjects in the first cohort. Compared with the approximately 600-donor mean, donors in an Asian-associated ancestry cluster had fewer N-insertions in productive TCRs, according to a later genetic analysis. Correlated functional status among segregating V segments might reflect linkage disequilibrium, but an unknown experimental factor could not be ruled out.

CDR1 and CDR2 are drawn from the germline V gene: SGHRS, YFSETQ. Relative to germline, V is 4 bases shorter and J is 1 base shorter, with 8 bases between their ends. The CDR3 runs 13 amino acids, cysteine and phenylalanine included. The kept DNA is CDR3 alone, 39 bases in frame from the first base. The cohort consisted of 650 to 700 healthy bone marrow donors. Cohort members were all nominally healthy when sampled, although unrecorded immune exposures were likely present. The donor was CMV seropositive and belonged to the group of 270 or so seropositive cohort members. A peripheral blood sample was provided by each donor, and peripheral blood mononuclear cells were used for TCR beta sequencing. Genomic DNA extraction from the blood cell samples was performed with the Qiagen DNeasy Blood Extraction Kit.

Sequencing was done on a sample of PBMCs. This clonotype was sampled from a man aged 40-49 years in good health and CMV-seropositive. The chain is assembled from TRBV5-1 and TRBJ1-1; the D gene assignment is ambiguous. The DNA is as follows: TGCGCCAGCAGCGGACTTAAGAACACTGAAGCTTTCTTT. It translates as CASSGLKNTEAFF. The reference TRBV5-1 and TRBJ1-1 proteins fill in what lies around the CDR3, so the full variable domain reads KAGVTQTPRYLIKTRGQQVTLSCSPISGHRSVSWYQQTPGQGLQFLFEYFSETQRNKGNFPGRFSGRQFSNSRSEMNVSTLELGDSALYLCASSGLKNTEAFFGQGTRLTVV.